Below are 32 T cell receptor beta chains sequenced from a single sample in a study of T cells in Graves' hyperthyroidism and ophthalmopathy. RNA transcripts were the template for amplifying TCR beta CDR3 regions. TCR CDR3 underwent first-round RT-PCR with the HTBI primer set. From the multiplex PCR reads, TCRdb called clonotypes with MiXCR, one entry per CDR3 protein. Counted here are approximately 250,000 distinct CDR3 sequences, approximately 23% occurring once; the ten biggest clones make up about 40%. The material sequenced was blood. The receptors originated from a woman between 35 and 50 years old with Graves' ophthalmopathy.

Ten or more counts support this clonotype. The rearrangement links TRBV10-2 to TRBJ1-5; TRBD1 aligns across 8 bases. This CDR3 comprises 14 residues. From germline, CDR1 is WSHSY and CDR2 SAAADI. V was clipped by 7 bases and J by 9 bases; unmatched bases: 11. CDR3 DNA sequence: TGCGCCAGCACGCCGGGACAGGCGGGTGGGCCCCAGCATTTT. Translation: CASTPGQAGGPQHF.

This clonotype was seen ten or more times. The chain couples TRBV6-5 to TRBJ1-1; D is possibly TRBD1 (5 bases). Germline CDR1 reads MNHEY; CDR2 reads SVGAGI. The CDR3 runs to 15 residues. V was pared by 6 bases and J by 1 base, with 15 bases between. The CDR3: CASRPGTLENTEAFF. The CDR3 DNA sequence: TGTGCCAGCAGACCTGGGACCCTCGAGAACACTGAAGCTTTCTTT.

In its sample, this clonotype was seen once. The V and J genes are TRBV20-1 and TRBJ1-1; 7 nucleotides agree with TRBD1. V was pared by 2 bases and J by 1 base, with 4 bases of the junction left unmatched. The CDR3 is 14 amino acids. CDR1 and CDR2 from the germline V gene are DFQATT and SNEGSKA (reference sequence). The CDR3 DNA sequence: TGCAGTGCTAGAAGAGACAGGGCGAACACTGAAGCTTTCTTT. Its translation is CSARRDRANTEAFF.

The V gene is TRBV19, the J gene TRBJ1-1, with a weak D call TRBD1 (5 bases). The CDR3 spans 13 residues. Trimming removed 4 bases at V and 5 bases at J, with 11 bases between. Germline V gene lookup returns CDR1 LNHDA and CDR2 SQIVND (reference sequence). CDR3 nucleotides: TGTGCCAGTAGTAGGGGCAGGGAAACTGAAGCTTTCTTT. It specifies CASSRGRETEAFF.

This clonotype was recorded many times. Because the CDR3 is missing its conserved closing phenylalanine or tryptophan, this is likely a read error. The J gene is TRBJ1-1, the V gene TRBV20-1, with 8 bases that match TRBD1. J gave up 8 bases and V 5 bases, and 13 bases lay outside the gene matches. CDR3 length equals 14 residues. Per germline, CDR1 DFQATT and CDR2 SNEGSKA (reference sequence). CDR3 DNA: TGCAGTGCTCTACCGCATACAGGGGGTCCAGAAGCTTTCTCT. Translating gives CSALPHTGGPEAFS.

The table lists this clonotype with many counts. The chain recombines TRBV18 with TRBJ1-1; D remains unclear. The CDR3 has 13 residues. Germline V gives CDR1 KGHSH, CDR2 LQKENI. Trimming left V 10 bases short and J 0 bases short, with 12 bases between. The CDR3 coding sequence is TGTGCCACTGAAGGACCTTTGAACACTGAAGCTTTCTTT. Protein sequence: CATEGPLNTEAFF.

This clonotype was recorded many times. The gene calls are TRBV28 and TRBJ2-7, with D possibly matching TRBD1 (6 bases). CDR1 and CDR2 (germline): MDHEN, SYDVKM. The CDR3 sequence is 12 residues long. V dropped 8 bases and J dropped 1 base, with 9 bases sitting between them. The CDR3 DNA is TGTGCCAGCGGCGACAGGTCCTACGAGCAGTACTTC. Translating it yields CASGDRSYEQYF.

This clonotype was observed at least ten times. The chain couples TRBV19 to TRBJ1-1, with D possibly being TRBD1 (5 bases). V was pared by 7 bases and J by 1 base, with 10 bases between. The CDR3 has 13 residues. Germline lookup yields CDR1 LNHDA and CDR2 SQIVND (reference sequence). Here the CDR3 reads CASTGTWNTEAFF. Written as DNA, the CDR3 is TGTGCCAGTACCGGGACCTGGAACACTGAAGCTTTCTTT.

This clonotype was counted at least ten times. The rearrangement joins TRBV20-1 to TRBJ1-2; D is unclear. The CDR3 is 13 residues long. V shed 3 bases and J shed 4 bases, with 12 bases lying between them. Germline assignment: CDR1 DFQATT and CDR2 SNEGSKA (reference sequence). The CDR3 region is CSASVKGSYGYTF. The CDR3 nucleotides read TGCAGTGCTAGCGTGAAGGGTTCCTATGGCTACACCTTC.

The chain combines TRBV19 with TRBJ2-4, with 8 positions matching TRBD1. Looked up from germline, CDR1 is LNHDA and CDR2 is SQIVND (reference sequence). This CDR3 has 14 amino acids. The J segment lost 6 bases and the V segment lost 8 bases, leaving 9 bases of the junction unmatched. Here the CDR3 reads CASGMGTGRNIQYF. The CDR3 region has the DNA TGTGCCAGTGGGATGGGGACAGGTAGAAACATTCAGTACTTC.

Only a few counts were recorded for this clonotype. This chain uses TRBV5-1 with TRBJ2-7; D tentatively fits TRBD1 or TRBD2 (5 bases each). Germline V lookup: CDR1 SGHRS, CDR2 YFSETQ. The CDR3 has 15 residues. V was shortened by 5 bases and J by 3 bases, with 18 bases between the two germline ends. The CDR3 loop is CASRPNSGPYYEQYF. The CDR3 nucleotides are TGCGCCAGCAGGCCAAACTCGGGACCCTACTACGAGCAGTACTTC.

This chain uses TRBV28 with TRBJ2-6, with 11 bases fitting TRBD2. The J segment lost 4 bases and the V segment lost 7 bases, leaving 6 bases of the junction unmatched. CDR3 length: 16 amino acids. From germline, CDR1 is MDHEN and CDR2 SYDVKM. The CDR3 nucleotides are TGTGCCAGCACTTGGACTAGCGGGTGGGGGGCCAACGTCCTGACTTTC. As protein: CASTWTSGWGANVLTF.

As to this clonotype: A read error may produce the germline difference seen at one junction end. This sequence joins TRBV27 and TRBJ2-7; D possibly corresponds to TRBD2 (6 bases). Germline V gives CDR1 MNHEY, CDR2 SMNVEV (reference sequence). The CDR3 contains 13 residues. The CDR3 here is CASSGRSSYKQYF. DNA of the CDR3: TGTGCCAGCAGTGGGAGGAGTTCCTACAAGCAGTACTTC.

Only a few counts were recorded for this clonotype. The CDR3 spells CASSFGAYAEAFF. In DNA form, the CDR3 reads TGTGCCAGCAGTTTTGGGGCGTACGCTGAAGCTTTCTTT. The chain joins TRBV28 to TRBJ1-1; D possibly corresponds to TRBD1 (5 bases). The CDR3 has 13 residues. Germline V gene lookup returns CDR1 MDHEN and CDR2 SYDVKM. V lost 3 bases and J lost 6, with 11 bases in between. Looking up the rest from reference TRBV28 and TRBJ1-1 gives the full variable domain: DVKVTQSSRYLVKRTGEKVFLECVQDMDHENMFWYRQDPGLGLRLIYFSYDVKMKEKGDIPEGYSVSREKKERFSLILESASTNQTSMYLCASSFGAYAEAFFGQGTRLTVV.

This clonotype was detected ten times or more. The rearrangement links TRBV28 to TRBJ2-2; 10 bases are shared with TRBD2. Germline CDR1 is MDHEN and CDR2 is SYDVKM. The CDR3 extends over 15 amino acids. V lost 4 bases to trimming and J lost 5 bases; unmatched junction nucleotides: 4. The CDR3 nucleotides read TGTGCCAGCAGTTGGCTAGCGGGAGTTACCGGGGAGCTGTTTTTT. It encodes CASSWLAGVTGELFF. The full variable domain, rest sourced from reference TRBV28 and TRBJ2-2, is DVKVTQSSRYLVKRTGEKVFLECVQDMDHENMFWYRQDPGLGLRLIYFSYDVKMKEKGDIPEGYSVSREKKERFSLILESASTNQTSMYLCASSWLAGVTGELFFGEGSRLTVL.

This clonotype showed up many times. The rearrangement links TRBV10-3 to TRBJ2-2, with D uncertain. V was clipped by 6 bases and J by 9 bases, with 8 bases between them. The CDR3 has 11 residues. Per the germline V gene, CDR1 is ENHRY and CDR2 is SYGVKD. The CDR3 sequence is CAIRTDRELFF. CDR3 bases: TGTGCCATCAGGACCGACCGGGAGCTGTTTTTT.

In this sample, this clonotype turned up many times. The chain's CDR3 is CASSYASGRLYEQYF. DNA of the CDR3: TGTGCCAGCAGTTACGCTAGCGGGAGGCTTTACGAGCAGTACTTC. The chain carries TRBV6-5 and TRBJ2-7, with 11 bases matching TRBD2. J lost 4 bases, V lost 2 bases, and 4 bases had no gene match. From germline, CDR1 is MNHEY and CDR2 SVGAGI. The CDR3 loop spans 15 amino acids.

This clonotype was seen many times. This chain links TRBV3-1 with TRBJ2-5; D possibly corresponds to TRBD1 (5 bases). CDR3 length: 13 amino acids. The germline V gene encodes CDR1 LGHDT and CDR2 YNNKEL (reference sequence). With 4 bases removed from V and 5 bases from J, the gap between germline ends came to 11 bases. The CDR3 protein is CASSPSGAETQYF. The CDR3 DNA is TGTGCCAGCAGCCCTAGTGGGGCCGAGACCCAGTACTTC.

This clonotype was seen ten or more times. The gene calls are TRBV6-2 or TRBV6-3 and TRBJ2-7; 7 bases are shared with TRBD1. This CDR3 is built from 12 residues. Germline V gene sequence: CDR1 MNHEY, CDR2 SVGEGT. The CDR3 coding sequence is TGTGCTTCCGAAGGGGGCGCCTACGAGCAGTACTTC. Its translation is CASEGGAYEQYF.

The sample holds one count of this clonotype. The V call is TRBV6-5, the J call TRBJ1-2; the D gene is possibly TRBD1 (6 bases). The germline V gene has CDR1 MNHEY and CDR2 SVGAGI. V lost 1 base and J 2 bases, leaving 14 bases between the germline ends. There are 16 residues in the CDR3. CDR3 nucleotide sequence: TGTGCCAGCAGTTACTTCGTGGGGCAGGGGAACTATGGCTACACCTTC. It specifies CASSYFVGQGNYGYTF.

This clonotype was detected ten times or more. The chain has TRBV3-1 and TRBJ2-7; 12 bases agree with TRBD2. This CDR3 region has 16 residues. The trim removed 4 bases at V and 2 bases at J, leaving 6 bases unmatched. Germline CDR1 LGHDT, CDR2 YNNKEL (reference sequence). Written as DNA, the CDR3 is TGTGCCAGCAGCCTGAGGACTAGCGGGGCCGCCTACGAGCAGTACTTC. This encodes CASSLRTSGAAYEQYF.

Ten or more counts support this clonotype. V is TRBV12-3 or TRBV12-4 and J is TRBJ2-5; D perhaps matches TRBD1 (6 bases). V lost 5 bases, J lost 4 bases, and 14 bases lay in between. This CDR3 comprises 14 residues. The CDR3 DNA follows: TGTGCCAGCAGTCAAGGCTTAGGGGGAGAGACCCAGTACTTC. Amino acid sequence: CASSQGLGGETQYF.

This clonotype was observed at least ten times. The CDR3 sequence is CASSRQGFSPNTGELFF. The CDR3 DNA is TGTGCCAGCAGTCGACAGGGTTTTAGCCCGAACACCGGGGAGCTGTTTTTT. This rearrangement joins TRBV28 to TRBJ2-2; 7 bases are shared with TRBD1. Losses at the gene ends were 5 bases for V and 0 bases for J; bases not matched to a gene: 9. CDR3 size: 17 residues. Per the germline V gene, CDR1 is MDHEN and CDR2 is SYDVKM.

This clonotype was recorded at least ten times. The CDR3 spells CASSSKSRAYGYTF. DNA of the CDR3: TGTGCCAGCAGTTCTAAATCTAGGGCCTATGGCTACACCTTC. V is TRBV12-3 or TRBV12-4 and J is TRBJ1-2; D is undetermined. The CDR3 extends over 14 amino acids. With 4 bases removed from V and 4 bases from J, the gap between germline ends came to 13 bases.

This clonotype has at least ten counts. This sequence joins TRBV2 and TRBJ2-5; D remains unclear. CDR1 is SNHLY and CDR2 is FYNNEI in the germline V gene. CDR3 length: 14 residues. Deletions cut 4 bases from V and 5 bases from J, with 14 bases between. CDR3 coding DNA: TGTGCCAGCAGTGGGGTGTCGGTAATTGAGACCCAGTACTTC. Its protein is CASSGVSVIETQYF. Full variable domain (remainder filled in from reference TRBV2 and TRBJ2-5): EPEVTQTPSHQVTQMGQEVILRCVPISNHLYFYWYRQILGQKVEFLVSFYNNEISEKSEIFDDQFSVERPDGSNFTLKIRSTKLEDSAMYFCASSGVSVIETQYFGPGTRLLVL.

V usage is TRBV6-1 and J usage is TRBJ1-1, with TRBD1 matching over 9 bases. Looked up from germline, CDR1 is MNHNS and CDR2 is SASEGT. J gave up 6 bases and V 2 bases, and 10 bases lay outside the gene matches. The CDR3 runs 16 residues. In DNA form, the CDR3 reads TGTGCCAGCAGTGAAATTGGAGGGACAGGGTCGGCTGAAGCTTTCTTT. Translated: CASSEIGGTGSAEAFF.

This clonotype was recorded at least ten times. The chain uses TRBV4-2 and TRBJ2-7; D is perhaps TRBD1 (6 bases). In germline, CDR1 is LGHNA, CDR2 YNFKEQ. Trimming pared 1 base from V and 0 bases from J, leaving 10 bases between. The CDR3 is 15 amino acids. The CDR3 DNA sequence: TGTGCCAGCAGCCAAGGGACAGCCAGCTCCTACGAGCAGTACTTC. It is translated as CASSQGTASSYEQYF.

A remark on this clonotype: This CDR3 is missing its conserved last phenylalanine or tryptophan, likely due to a read error. The V gene is TRBV2, the J gene TRBJ1-5, with TRBD1 identical over 10 bases. This CDR3 comprises 17 residues. Germline V gives CDR1 SNHLY, CDR2 FYNNEI. Germline trimming cut 1 base from V and 4 bases from J; bases unmatched to any gene: 7. Here the CDR3 reads CASSEGGQGVGNQPQHL. The DNA of the CDR3 is TGTGCCAGCAGTGAAGGTGGACAGGGGGTCGGAAATCAGCCCCAGCATCTT.

The sample holds many counts of this clonotype. CDR3 sequence: CASSLWGENTEAFF. The CDR3 nucleotides are TGTGCCAGCAGTTTATGGGGCGAAAACACTGAAGCTTTCTTT. The rearrangement uses TRBV27 and TRBJ1-1; possibly TRBD1 for D (5 bases). CDR1 and CDR2 (germline): MNHEY, SMNVEV (reference sequence). V was pared by 1 base and J by 2 bases, with 8 bases between. The CDR3 totals 14 residues.

This clonotype was observed at least ten times. The V gene is TRBV7-8, the J gene TRBJ1-1; D is perhaps TRBD1 (6 bases). The CDR3 consists of 15 residues. The V and J ends lost 3 bases and 5 bases respectively, with 16 bases between them. Germline CDR1 and CDR2: SGHVS and FQNEAQ. DNA for the CDR3: TGTGCCAGCAGCTTGGGGGCCAGGACGAGAACTGAAGCTTTCTTT. Its translation is CASSLGARTRTEAFF.

This clonotype occurred many times. This chain joins TRBV7-9 and TRBJ2-7, with 13 bases aligning to TRBD2. Unmatched junction bases numbered 6, after V lost 4 bases and J lost 6 bases. This CDR3 contains 15 residues. CDR1 SEHNR and CDR2 FQNEAQ come from the germline V gene (reference sequence). CDR3 DNA sequence: TGTGCCAGCAGCTGGACTAGCGGGAGATCAGGCGAGCAGTACTTC. Its protein is CASSWTSGRSGEQYF.

Many counts were recorded for this clonotype. The V call is TRBV4-1, the J call TRBJ1-1, with 9 bases that match TRBD1. The germline gives CDR1 MGHRA, CDR2 YSYEKL. This CDR3 region has 18 residues. V was pared by 0 bases and J by 1 base, with 9 bases of the junction left unmatched. The CDR3 spells CASSQDSAGTGWNTEAFF. The CDR3 DNA is TGCGCCAGCAGCCAAGACTCGGCCGGGACAGGGTGGAACACTGAAGCTTTCTTT.